This TCR beta chain was recorded in a study of blood T cell repertoires in COVID-19. As for the study in general: Both acute and convalescent COVID-19 samples were obtained from the United States, Italy and Spain. From T cells, B-cell-depleted T cells, or PBMCs came the material, which was cDNA or gDNA.

Germline V gene lookup returns CDR1 SGHTA and CDR2 FQGNSA. The CDR3 covers 18 residues. V dropped 0 bases and J dropped 2; count of bases not matched to a gene: 11. Profiling relied on immunoSEQ multiplex PCR, and the TCRdb table lists in-frame clones only, not all of them. Among approximately 75,000 clones, approximately 80% were seen once, and the ten largest hold roughly a tenth. The source material was peripheral blood. This sequence originates from a woman at least 80 years old with acute or convalescent COVID-19. The rearrangement joins TRBV7-2 to TRBJ2-5; 8 bases line up with TRBD1. As DNA, the CDR3 is TGTGCCAGCAGCTTAGCGCATACAGGGGGTCGTTTTCAAGAGACCCAGTACTTC. It yields the protein CASSLAHTGGRFQETQYF.